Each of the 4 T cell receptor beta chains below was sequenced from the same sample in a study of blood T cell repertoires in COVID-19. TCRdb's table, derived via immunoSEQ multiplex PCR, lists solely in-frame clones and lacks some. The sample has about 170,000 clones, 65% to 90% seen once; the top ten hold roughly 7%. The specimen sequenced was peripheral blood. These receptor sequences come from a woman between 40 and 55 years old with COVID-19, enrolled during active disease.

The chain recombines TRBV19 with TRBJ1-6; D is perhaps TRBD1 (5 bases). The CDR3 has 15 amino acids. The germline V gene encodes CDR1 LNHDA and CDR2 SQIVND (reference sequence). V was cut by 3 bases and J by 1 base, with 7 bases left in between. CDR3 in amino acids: CASSMEGSYNSPLHF. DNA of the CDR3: TGTGCCAGTAGTATGGAGGGGTCCTATAATTCACCCCTCCACTTT. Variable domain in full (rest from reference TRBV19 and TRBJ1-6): DGGITQSPKYLFRKEGQNVTLSCEQNLNHDAMYWYRQDPGQGLRLIYYSQIVNDFQKGDIAEGYSVSREKKESFPLTVTSAQKNPTAFYLCASSMEGSYNSPLHFGNGTRLTVT.

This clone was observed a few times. CDR3 loop: CASNLGVSGSISYNEQFF. CDR3 sequence (DNA): TGTGCCAGCAACCTCGGGGTAAGCGGGAGCATATCCTACAATGAGCAGTTCTTC. The V call is TRBV7-9, the J call TRBJ2-1, with 8 positions matching TRBD2. J lost 1 base, V lost 7 bases, and 15 bases had no gene match. CDR1 SEHNR and CDR2 FQNEAQ come from the germline V gene (reference sequence). CDR3 size: 18 residues.

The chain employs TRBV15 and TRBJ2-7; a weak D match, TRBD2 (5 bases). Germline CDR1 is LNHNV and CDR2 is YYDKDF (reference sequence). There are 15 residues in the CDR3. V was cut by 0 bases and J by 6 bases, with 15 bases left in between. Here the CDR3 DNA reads TGTGCCACCAGCAGAGATAACGACCGTCGGGGCGAGCAGTACTTC. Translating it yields CATSRDNDRRGEQYF.

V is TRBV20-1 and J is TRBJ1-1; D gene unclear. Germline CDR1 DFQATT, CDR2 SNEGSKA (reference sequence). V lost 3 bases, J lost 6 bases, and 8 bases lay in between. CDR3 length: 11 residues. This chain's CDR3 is CSASRVAEAFF. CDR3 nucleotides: TGCAGTGCTAGCCGCGTCGCTGAAGCTTTCTTT.